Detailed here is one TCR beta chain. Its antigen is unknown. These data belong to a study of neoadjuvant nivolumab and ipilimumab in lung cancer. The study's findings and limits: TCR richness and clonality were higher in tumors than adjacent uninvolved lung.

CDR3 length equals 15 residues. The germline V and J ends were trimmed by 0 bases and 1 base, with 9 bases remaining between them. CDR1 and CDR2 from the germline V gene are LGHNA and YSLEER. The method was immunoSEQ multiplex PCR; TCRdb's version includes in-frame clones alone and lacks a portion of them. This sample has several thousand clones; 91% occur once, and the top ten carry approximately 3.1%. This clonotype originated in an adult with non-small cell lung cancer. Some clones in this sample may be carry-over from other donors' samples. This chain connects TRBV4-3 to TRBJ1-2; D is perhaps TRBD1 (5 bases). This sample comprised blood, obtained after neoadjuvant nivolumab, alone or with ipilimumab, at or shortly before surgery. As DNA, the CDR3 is TGCGCCAGCAGCCAAGATTTACAGGTTAACTATGGCTACACCTTC. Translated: CASSQDLQVNYGYTF.